A selection of T cell receptor beta chains follows, all from one sample in a study of cytomegalovirus exposure and HLA in healthy donors. The data were produced by immunoSEQ multiplex PCR, yet TCRdb's version contains in-frame clones alone and is incomplete. The data hold fewer than 250,000 clones, with around 80% observed a single time. Specimen: PBMCs. The receptors derive from a man aged 18 to 30 in good health and CMV-seronegative. The CDR3 runs from the conserved cysteine through the conserved F or W. A D gene is named only where the DNA matches it firmly. Clone size appears in some rows only: once, few, many, or a class for an expanded clone.

TRBV2	TRBJ2-1	-	-	CASSPDWSSYNEQFF	TGTGCCAGCAGTCCTGACTGGAGCTCCTACAATGAGCAGTTCTTC
TRBV4-1	TRBJ1-1	-	-	CASSRGGSSNTEAFF	TGCGCCAGCAGCCGTGGGGGGAGCTCGAACACTGAAGCTTTCTTT
TRBV4-1	TRBJ1-2	-	-	CASSQETRRQLANYGYTF	TGCGCCAGCAGCCAAGAAACTCGGCGACAGCTTGCTAACTATGGCTACACCTTC
TRBV6-5	TRBJ2-1	-	-	CASSPGTSRYNEQFF	TGTGCCAGCAGCCCCGGAACTAGTCGCTACAATGAGCAGTTCTTC
TRBV27	TRBJ2-2	-	TRBD1	CASSLSGTVNTGELFF	TGTGCCAGCAGTTTATCTGGGACAGTGAACACCGGGGAGCTGTTTTTT
TRBV7-2	TRBJ1-5	-	-	CASSLREITYSNQPQHF	TGTGCCAGCAGCTTACGGGAAATAACCTATAGCAATCAGCCCCAGCATTTT
TRBV18	TRBJ2-7	-	TRBD1	CASSPLQFRDRSSYEQYF	TGTGCCAGCTCACCACTACAATTCCGGGACAGGAGCTCCTACGAGCAGTACTTC
TRBV2	TRBJ1-1	-	TRBD1	CASSERVGGMNTEAFF	TGTGCCAGCAGTGAAAGGGTAGGGGGCATGAACACTGAAGCTTTCTTT
TRBV18	TRBJ1-1	few	-	CASSPPMGAGTEAFF	TGTGCCAGCTCACCACCGATGGGGGCTGGGACTGAAGCTTTCTTT
TRBV7-8	TRBJ1-4	-	-	CASSPRVGGGQEKLFF	TGTGCCAGCAGCCCCAGGGTCGGGGGAGGGCAGGAAAAACTGTTTTTT
TRBV13	TRBJ2-2	-	TRBD1	CASSLGTGALAGELFF	TGTGCCAGCAGCCTGGGGACAGGAGCTCTAGCCGGGGAGCTGTTTTTT
TRBV7-9	TRBJ1-2	-	TRBD1	CASSLSSGGDYGYTF	TGTGCCAGCAGCCTCAGTTCAGGGGGCGACTATGGCTACACCTTC
TRBV10-3	TRBJ2-7	-	TRBD1	CASGTGDNEQYF	TGTGCCTCCGGGACAGGGGACAACGAGCAGTACTTC
TRBV27	TRBJ1-1	-	-	CASSLWGGNTETFF	TGTGCCAGCAGTTTATGGGGGGGGAACACTGAAACTTTCTTT
TRBV28	TRBJ1-2	-	-	CASSLLSGYGYTF	TGTGCCAGCAGTTTATTATCGGGGTATGGCTACACCTTC
TRBV29-1	TRBJ2-1	-	TRBD1	CSVEVGTGLSDEQFF	TGCAGCGTTGAAGTCGGGACAGGCCTTTCGGATGAGCAGTTCTTC
TRBV7-8	TRBJ2-5	-	-	CASSRRTNQETQYF	TGTGCCAGCAGCCGCCGGACAAACCAAGAGACCCAGTACTTC
TRBV23-1	TRBJ2-7	few	TRBD2	CASSPTGLSNYEQYF	TGCGCCAGCAGCCCAACGGGACTATCCAACTACGAGCAGTACTTC
TRBV15	TRBJ1-5	-	-	CATSSGGGPGQPQHF	TGTGCCACCAGCAGTGGCGGGGGGCCGGGTCAGCCCCAGCATTTT
TRBV19	TRBJ2-2	-	-	CASSPQVVPGELFF	TGTGCCAGTAGTCCACAGGTAGTGCCCGGGGAGCTGTTTTTT
TRBV15	TRBJ1-5	-	-	CATSRDLSYSNQPQHF	TGTGCCACCAGCAGAGATCTGTCTTATAGCAATCAGCCCCAGCATTTT
TRBV10-1	TRBJ2-1	few	-	CASTEGAGPYNEQFF	TGCGCCAGCACCGAGGGAGCGGGTCCCTACAATGAGCAGTTCTTC
TRBV7-9	TRBJ2-1	-	-	CASSHDFSYNEQFF	TGTGCCAGCAGCCACGACTTTTCCTACAATGAGCAGTTCTTC
TRBV19	TRBJ1-5	-	-	CASSPQGYNQPQHF	TGTGCCAGTAGTCCACAGGGATACAATCAGCCCCAGCATTTT
TRBV28	TRBJ2-3	-	-	CASSLFLGQGPIPSTDTQYF	TGTGCCAGCAGTTTATTTTTGGGTCAGGGCCCTATCCCTTCCACAGATACGCAGTATTTT
TRBV5-1	TRBJ2-7	once	-	CASSPLRGSYEQYF	TGCGCCAGCAGCCCCCTGCGGGGCTCCTACGAGCAGTACTTC
TRBV2	TRBJ2-4	-	-	CASRADRGNIQYF	TGTGCCAGCAGAGCAGACCGGGGAAACATTCAGTACTTC
TRBV7-9	TRBJ2-7	-	TRBD2	CASSLGGGYLYEQYF	TGTGCCAGCAGCTTAGGGGGGGGTTACCTTTACGAGCAGTACTTC
TRBV6-1	TRBJ1-4	-	TRBD1	CASSAKGAGEKLFF	TGTGCCAGCAGTGCGAAGGGGGCCGGGGAAAAACTGTTTTTT
TRBV4-1	TRBJ2-1	-	TRBD2	CASSLKLAGGLNEQFF	TGCGCCAGCAGCCTTAAACTAGCGGGAGGCCTCAATGAGCAGTTCTTC
TRBV6-5	TRBJ2-7	-	TRBD1	CASSLQGRGDEQYF	TGTGCCAGCAGTTTACAGGGGCGAGGAGACGAGCAGTACTTC
TRBV2	TRBJ2-1	-	TRBD2	CASSRLAGVDEQFF	TGTGCCAGCAGTCGACTAGCGGGAGTGGATGAGCAGTTCTTC
TRBV7-8	TRBJ2-7	-	TRBD2	CASRNLAGSSYEQYF	TGTGCCAGCAGAAACCTAGCGGGAAGCTCCTACGAGCAGTACTTC
TRBV30	TRBJ1-3	once	-	CAWSGALGSDTIYF	TGTGCCTGGAGTGGGGCCCTCGGCTCGGACACCATATATTTT
TRBV30	TRBJ2-5	-	TRBD1	CAWSVPGGETQYF	TGTGCCTGGAGTGTACCAGGGGGAGAGACCCAGTACTTC
TRBV28	TRBJ1-5	-	TRBD1	CASSPITGESNQPQHF	TGTGCCAGCAGCCCTATAACAGGGGAATCCAATCAGCCCCAGCATTTT
TRBV5-6	TRBJ2-7	once	TRBD1	CASSQDRATTYEQYF	TGTGCCAGCAGCCAGGACAGGGCTACTACCTACGAGCAGTACTTC